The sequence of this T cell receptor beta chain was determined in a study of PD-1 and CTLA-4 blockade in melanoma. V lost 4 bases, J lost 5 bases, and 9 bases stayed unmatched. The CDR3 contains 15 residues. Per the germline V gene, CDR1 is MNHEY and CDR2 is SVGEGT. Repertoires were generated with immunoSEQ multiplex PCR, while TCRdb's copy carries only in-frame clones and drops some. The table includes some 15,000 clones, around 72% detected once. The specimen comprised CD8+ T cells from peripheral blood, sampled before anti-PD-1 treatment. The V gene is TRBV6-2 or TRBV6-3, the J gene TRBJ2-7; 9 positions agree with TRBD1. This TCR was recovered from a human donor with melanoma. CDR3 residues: CASSLGTGSRHEQYF. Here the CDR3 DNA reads TGTGCCAGCAGTTTAGGGACAGGGAGTCGCCACGAGCAGTACTTC.